This paragraph reports one T cell receptor beta chain. Its antigen is undetermined. Libraries were prepared by immunoSEQ multiplex PCR; TCRdb keeps only in-frame clonotypes and omits some of them. The table has more than 110,000 clones, around 92% seen once. The entry originates in a study of T cell responses to AZD1222 COVID-19 vaccine. Study-wide results and limits: The reported proportion of spike-specific TCRs targeting unmutated variant regions was nearly half.

The J segment lost 3 bases and the V segment lost 8 bases, leaving 3 bases of the junction unmatched. This CDR3 contains 14 residues. Germline V gene lookup returns CDR1 MDHEN and CDR2 SYDVKM. The rearrangement links TRBV28 to TRBJ2-2; 10 bases map to TRBD1. The material was peripheral blood, obtained 28 days after the second AZD1222 dose. The clonotype comes from an adult who received the AZD1222 COVID-19 vaccine. The DNA of the CDR3 is TGTGCCAGCCGGGACAGGGGAGACACCGGGGAGCTGTTTTTT. Its translation: CASRDRGDTGELFF. The variable domain in full, with the rest retrieved from reference TRBV28 and TRBJ2-2, is DVKVTQSSRYLVKRTGEKVFLECVQDMDHENMFWYRQDPGLGLRLIYFSYDVKMKEKGDIPEGYSVSREKKERFSLILESASTNQTSMYLCASRDRGDTGELFFGEGSRLTVL.